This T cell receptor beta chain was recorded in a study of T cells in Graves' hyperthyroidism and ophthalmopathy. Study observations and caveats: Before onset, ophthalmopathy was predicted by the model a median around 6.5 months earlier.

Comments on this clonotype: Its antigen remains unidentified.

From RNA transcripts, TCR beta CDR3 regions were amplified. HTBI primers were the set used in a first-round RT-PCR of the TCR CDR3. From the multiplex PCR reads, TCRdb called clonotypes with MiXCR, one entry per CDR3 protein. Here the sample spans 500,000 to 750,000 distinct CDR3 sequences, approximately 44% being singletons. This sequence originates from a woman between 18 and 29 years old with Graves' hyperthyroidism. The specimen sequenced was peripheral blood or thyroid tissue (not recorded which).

The CDR3 reads CASGWTPGSNQPQHF. The CDR3 DNA follows: TGTGCCAGCGGGTGGACCCCCGGGAGCAATCAGCCCCAGCATTTT. This chain links TRBV6-2 or TRBV6-3 with TRBJ1-5, with D unresolved. This CDR3 contains 15 residues. The ends were cut back, 8 bases at V and 1 base at J, with 15 bases in the middle. Germline V gene lookup returns CDR1 MNHEY and CDR2 SVGEGT.